A single sample is the source of the 25 T cell receptor beta chains below, sequenced in a study of blood T cell repertoires in COVID-19. Profiling relied on immunoSEQ multiplex PCR, and the TCRdb table lists in-frame clones only, not all of them. The repertoire holds approximately 66,000 clones, with about nine tenths as singletons. Sequenced input: peripheral blood. These receptors came from a man in his fifties or sixties with acute or convalescent COVID-19.

The J gene is TRBJ2-7, the V gene TRBV11-2; 8 positions match TRBD1. Per the germline V gene, CDR1 is SGHAT and CDR2 is FQNNGV. The CDR3 extends over 14 amino acids. V shed 7 bases, J shed 1 base, and the junction held 6 bases outside the gene matches. The DNA of the CDR3 is TGTGCCAGCAAAGGACAGGGAATATCCTACGAGCAGTACTTC. Translating it yields CASKGQGISYEQYF.

The chain is built from TRBV5-4 and TRBJ2-7, with 7 bases that match TRBD2. Germline CDR1 reads SGHNT; CDR2 reads YYREEE (reference sequence). This CDR3 contains 14 residues. The V segment lost 0 bases and the J segment 0 bases; nucleotides outside the gene matches: 0. The CDR3: CASSLASGSYEQYF. CDR3 sequence (DNA): TGTGCCAGCAGCTTGGCTAGCGGCTCCTACGAGCAGTACTTC.

The chain's CDR3 is CSAALRGGRSEAFF. The CDR3 DNA sequence: TGCAGCGCCGCACTGAGGGGGGGCAGGTCTGAAGCTTTCTTT. V is TRBV29-1 and J is TRBJ1-1, with a weak D call TRBD1 (6 bases). The ends were cut back, 7 bases at V and 6 bases at J, with 21 bases in the middle. The germline V gene encodes CDR1 SQVTM and CDR2 ANQGSEA. The CDR3 loop spans 14 amino acids.

DNA for the CDR3: TGTGCCAGCAGTTATACTACAGACAGTCCACCCCTCCACTTT. Its protein product is CASSYTTDSPPLHF. The chain links TRBV5-4 to TRBJ1-6, with D possibly TRBD1 on 5 matching bases. Looked up from germline, CDR1 is SGHNT and CDR2 is YYREEE (reference sequence). Trimming cost V 5 bases and J 11 bases, with 17 bases left between them. The CDR3 spans 14 residues.

This clone was seen only a few times. J is TRBJ1-2 and V is TRBV27, with D perhaps matching TRBD1 (6 bases). V lost 6 bases and J lost 4, with 12 bases in between. The CDR3 extends over 13 amino acids. Germline-derived CDR1 and CDR2 are MNHEY and SMNVEV (reference sequence). CDR3 nucleotide sequence: TGTGCCAGCAGCTCGACAGGTGCCTATGGCTACACCTTC. Its protein is CASSSTGAYGYTF.

This rearrangement joins TRBV11-3 to TRBJ2-7; 8 bases are a match to TRBD2. The V gene end was trimmed by 5 bases and the J gene end by 6 bases; junction bases not matched to a gene: 6. CDR1 SGHNT and CDR2 YENEEA come from the germline V gene. The CDR3 loop spans 13 amino acids. Here the CDR3 reads CASSPGRAGEQYF. The DNA of the CDR3 is TGTGCCAGCAGCCCCGGGAGGGCAGGCGAGCAGTACTTC.

The chain recombines TRBV4-2 with TRBJ1-2, with TRBD1 as a possible D gene (6 bases). V dropped 4 bases and J dropped 8 bases, with 14 bases sitting between them. The CDR3 has 13 residues. Germline V gives CDR1 LGHNA, CDR2 YNFKEQ. This CDR3 reads CASSPQPGDGYTF. The CDR3 bases are TGTGCCAGCAGCCCCCAGCCAGGGGACGGCTACACCTTC.

The chain has TRBV6-6 and TRBJ1-1; D possibly corresponds to TRBD1 (6 bases). V was trimmed by 5 bases and J by 5 bases, leaving 18 bases between them. Germline CDR1 MNHNY, CDR2 SVGAGI (reference sequence). The length of the CDR3 is 15 residues. CDR3 sequence (DNA): TGTGCCAGCAGTCCAAACAGGGTAAGGAAGACTGAAGCTTTCTTT. Its translation: CASSPNRVRKTEAFF.

This sequence joins TRBV14 and TRBJ1-6; D is perhaps TRBD1 (6 bases). V dropped 2 bases and J dropped 6 bases, with 14 bases sitting between them. This CDR3 is built from 16 residues. Germline CDR1 is SGHDN and CDR2 is FVKESK. The CDR3 region is CASSQSLGATNSPLHF. The CDR3 DNA follows: TGTGCCAGCAGCCAATCCTTGGGGGCCACTAATTCACCCCTCCACTTT.

The chain links TRBV11-2 to TRBJ2-7; 7 positions match TRBD1. The V and J ends lost 3 bases and 5 bases, in that order; junction bases with no gene match: 4. Per the germline V gene, CDR1 is SGHAT and CDR2 is FQNNGV. This CDR3 has 13 residues. The CDR3, as DNA: TGTGCCAGCAGCTTGACAGGGATCCACGAGCAGTACTTC. Encoded protein: CASSLTGIHEQYF.

The genes are TRBV12-3 or TRBV12-4 and TRBJ2-5; TRBD1 aligns across 9 bases. This CDR3 is 13 amino acids long. Trimming at V came to 5 bases and at J to 5 bases, leaving 3 bases not matched to a gene. CDR3 in DNA: TGTGCCAGCAGTACAGGGGGCGGTGAGACCCAGTACTTC. Its protein product is CASSTGGGETQYF.

This clone came up a few times. V usage is TRBV25-1 and J usage is TRBJ1-6, with D perhaps TRBD1 (6 bases). Trimming removed 6 bases at V and 5 bases at J, with 14 bases between. Germline loops: CDR1 MGHDK, CDR2 SYGVNS. This CDR3 has 15 residues. CDR3 in amino acids: CASRPSGQNNSPLHF. The CDR3 DNA is TGTGCCAGCAGACCGTCGGGACAAAATAATTCACCCCTCCACTTT.

The V call is TRBV9, the J call TRBJ2-1; TRBD2 is a possible D gene (5 bases). Looked up from germline, CDR1 is SGDLS and CDR2 is YYNGEE. Trimming pared 4 bases from V and 3 bases from J, leaving 14 bases between. The CDR3 contains 15 residues. The CDR3 sequence: CASSFGGYNYNEQFF. CDR3 coding DNA: TGTGCCAGCAGCTTCGGCGGGTACAACTACAATGAGCAGTTCTTC.

This clone showed up just once. The J gene is TRBJ1-6, the V gene TRBV7-9; TRBD1 is a possible D gene (5 bases). V lost 5 bases and J lost 2, with 7 bases in between. Germline CDR1 and CDR2: SEHNR and FQNEAQ (reference sequence). This CDR3 spans 14 amino acids. The CDR3 DNA sequence: TGTGCCAGCAGCCAAGGGGCCTATAATTCACCCCTCCACTTT. It is translated as CASSQGAYNSPLHF. Filled out from reference TRBV7-9 and TRBJ1-6, the complete variable domain reads DTGVSQNPRHKITKRGQNVTFRCDPISEHNRLYWYRQTLGQGPEFLTYFQNEAQLEKSRLLSDRFSAERPKGSFSTLEIQRTEQGDSAMYLCASSQGAYNSPLHFGNGTRLTVT.

This clone was recorded once. The rearrangement joins TRBV6-5 to TRBJ2-7; 7 bases agree with TRBD1. V shed 0 bases, J shed 4 bases, and the junction held 9 bases outside the gene matches. The germline CDR1 and CDR2 sequences are MNHEY and SVGAGI. The CDR3 totals 16 residues. The CDR3 here is CASSYSPRGTGYEQYF. The CDR3 coding sequence is TGTGCCAGCAGTTACTCTCCCAGGGGGACCGGATACGAGCAGTACTTC.

V and J are TRBV11-1 and TRBJ1-6; D may be TRBD1 (6 bases). This CDR3 is built from 14 residues. With 7 bases removed from V and 7 bases from J, the gap between germline ends came to 14 bases. Germline V gene lookup returns CDR1 SGHAT and CDR2 FQDESV (reference sequence). Here the CDR3 DNA reads TGTGCCAGCACCCCCGGCCAGGGGAATTCACCCCTCCACTTT. It specifies CASTPGQGNSPLHF.

This clone appeared a single time. The chain employs TRBV18 and TRBJ1-1; D unclear. This CDR3 comprises 14 residues. Germline V lookup: CDR1 KGHSH, CDR2 LQKENI. V shed 1 base and J shed 4 bases, with 10 bases lying between them. In DNA form, the CDR3 reads TGTGCCAGCTCACCACTTCGAGGCCTCACTGAAGCTTTCTTT. Translated, it gives CASSPLRGLTEAFF.

The chain combines TRBV6-5 with TRBJ1-6; 9 bases are a match to TRBD1. Losses at the gene ends were 0 bases for V and 7 bases for J; bases not matched to a gene: 4. Looked up from germline, CDR1 is MNHEY and CDR2 is SVGAGI. The CDR3 contains 16 residues. CDR3 coding DNA: TGTGCCAGCAGTTACTCGCGGGACAGGGCGAATTCACCCCTCCACTTT. Protein: CASSYSRDRANSPLHF.

The CDR3 DNA reads as TGTGCCAGCAGCCCCTGGGAGGGAGAGCAGTTCTTC. It specifies CASSPWEGEQFF. The chain has TRBV7-9 and TRBJ2-1; 7 positions agree with TRBD2. CDR1 SEHNR and CDR2 FQNEAQ come from the germline V gene (reference sequence). The CDR3 loop spans 12 amino acids. Unmatched junction bases numbered 5, after V lost 5 bases and J lost 10 bases.

The chain combines TRBV5-1 with TRBJ2-1; 9 bases map to TRBD1. CDR1 and CDR2 (germline): SGHRS, YFSETQ. With V trimmed by 3 bases and J by 0 bases, 4 bases remained unmatched. This CDR3 contains 16 residues. Written as DNA, the CDR3 is TGCGCCAGCAGCTCCACAGGGGGCAGCTCCTACAATGAGCAGTTCTTC. Its protein product is CASSSTGGSSYNEQFF.

The CDR3 DNA is TGTGCCAGTAGTATATATCGAGACAGCCAAGCTTTCTTT. Its protein is CASSIYRDSQAFF. The chain couples TRBV19 to TRBJ1-1; possibly TRBD1 for D (5 bases). The V gene's germline CDR1 is LNHDA and CDR2 SQIVND (reference sequence). Trimming took off 2 bases at V and 9 bases at J, with 13 bases between the two ends. The CDR3 totals 13 residues.

The V call is TRBV9, the J call TRBJ2-3; 7 bases are shared with TRBD1. V trimming: 4 bases; J trimming: 4 bases; junction bases outside the gene matches: 6. The length of the CDR3 is 14 residues. The germline V gene has CDR1 SGDLS and CDR2 YYNGEE. The CDR3 nucleotides are TGTGCCAGCAGCCCGGGACAGAATTCAGATACGCAGTATTTT. Its protein product is CASSPGQNSDTQYF.

The V gene is TRBV3-1 (or the pseudogene TRBV3-2), the J gene TRBJ1-1; TRBD1 agrees at 7 bases. CDR1 LGHDT and CDR2 YNNKEL come from the germline V gene (reference sequence). Trimming took 8 bases from V and 1 from J; bases not matched to a gene: 13. The CDR3 length is 16 residues. Written as DNA, the CDR3 is TGTGCCAGCGGTTCACATCCGGGACAGTCGAACACTGAAGCTTTCTTT. As protein: CASGSHPGQSNTEAFF.

CDR3 loop: CASSEPGATRYF. The CDR3 DNA follows: TGCGCCAGCAGTGAACCAGGGGCTACGCGGTACTTC. This chain uses TRBV10-1 with TRBJ2-7, with D perhaps matching TRBD1 (6 bases). CDR1 WNHNN and CDR2 SYGVQD come from the germline V gene (reference sequence). The V end was cut by 3 bases, the J end by 12 bases, with 15 bases between. This CDR3 comprises 12 residues.

This clone was seen more than once but under ten times. V is TRBV29-1 and J is TRBJ2-3; 8 bases map to TRBD2. The length of the CDR3 is 14 residues. CDR1 is SQVTM, CDR2 ANQGSEA, per germline. Unmatched junction bases numbered 10, after V lost 3 bases and J lost 8 bases. The CDR3 is CSVEAGGLEGTQYF. CDR3 DNA sequence: TGCAGCGTTGAGGCGGGGGGTTTGGAAGGTACGCAGTATTTT.